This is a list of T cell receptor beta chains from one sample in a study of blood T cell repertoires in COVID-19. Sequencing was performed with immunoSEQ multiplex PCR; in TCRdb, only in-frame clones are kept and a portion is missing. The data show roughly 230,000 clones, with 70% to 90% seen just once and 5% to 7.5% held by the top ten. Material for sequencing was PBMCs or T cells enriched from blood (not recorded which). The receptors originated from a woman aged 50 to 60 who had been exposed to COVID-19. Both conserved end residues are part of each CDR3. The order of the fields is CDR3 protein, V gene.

CDR3 protein: CSVETPTVYNEQFF
V gene: TRBV29-1

CDR3 protein: CASSLEFRGGYTF
V gene: TRBV12-3/TRBV12-4

CDR3 protein: CASRGVLLDNEQFF
V gene: TRBV5-1

CDR3 protein: CASNSGNTGELFF
V gene: TRBV5-1

CDR3 protein: CASRNYYEQYF
V gene: TRBV12-3/TRBV12-4

CDR3 protein: CASSSQAVYGYTF
V gene: TRBV6-2/TRBV6-3

CDR3 protein: CASSATQGLDNYGYTF
V gene: TRBV9

CDR3 protein: CASTPGQGFGGYTF
V gene: TRBV27

CDR3 protein: CASSRSGLTEAFF
V gene: TRBV5-1

CDR3 protein: CAKRDSSNYGYTF
V gene: TRBV6-8

CDR3 protein: CASSYDRGRNTEAFF
V gene: TRBV5-1

CDR3 protein: CATSRGIQGGDEKLFF
V gene: TRBV15

CDR3 protein: CASSLVTGTGELFF
V gene: TRBV7-2

CDR3 protein: CASSRNPGGETQYF
V gene: TRBV5-5

CDR3 protein: CASSLVRKTGRKDYGYTF
V gene: TRBV7-2

CDR3 protein: CASSSLFRDRNTEAFF
V gene: TRBV6-6

CDR3 protein: CSASPSTGGGWQPQHF
V gene: TRBV20-1

CDR3 protein: CSVQTDMNTEAFF
V gene: TRBV29-1

CDR3 protein: CASSPRDRRTTYEQYF
V gene: TRBV7-8

CDR3 protein: CASSGGTTGGYTF
V gene: TRBV27

CDR3 protein: CASSLGDRVKQPQHF
V gene: TRBV28

CDR3 protein: CAWSPTLTSGGAYNEQFF
V gene: TRBV30

CDR3 protein: CASSQKGAAGRAFF
V gene: TRBV3-1/TRBV3-2

CDR3 protein: CASSFNNRGGYTF
V gene: TRBV28

CDR3 protein: CASSQDSPEFNYGYTF
V gene: TRBV4-1

CDR3 protein: CATSDEIGGELFF
V gene: TRBV24-1

CDR3 protein: CASSIKGRSATNEKLFF
V gene: TRBV19